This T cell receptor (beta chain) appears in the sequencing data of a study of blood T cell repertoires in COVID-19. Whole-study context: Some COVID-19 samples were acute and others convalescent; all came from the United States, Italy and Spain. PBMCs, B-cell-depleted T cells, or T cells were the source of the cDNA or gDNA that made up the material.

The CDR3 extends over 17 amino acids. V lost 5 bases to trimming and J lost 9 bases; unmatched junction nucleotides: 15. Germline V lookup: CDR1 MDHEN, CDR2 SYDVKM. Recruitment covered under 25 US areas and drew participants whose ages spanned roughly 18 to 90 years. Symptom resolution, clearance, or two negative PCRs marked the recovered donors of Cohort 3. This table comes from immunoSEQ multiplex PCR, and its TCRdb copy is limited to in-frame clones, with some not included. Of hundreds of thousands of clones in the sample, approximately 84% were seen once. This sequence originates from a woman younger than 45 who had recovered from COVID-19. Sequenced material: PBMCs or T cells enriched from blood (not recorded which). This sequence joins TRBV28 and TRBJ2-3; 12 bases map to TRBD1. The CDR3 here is CASSLPTPGQGAGTQYF. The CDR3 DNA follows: TGTGCCAGCAGTCTTCCGACACCGGGACAGGGGGCAGGAACGCAGTATTTT.